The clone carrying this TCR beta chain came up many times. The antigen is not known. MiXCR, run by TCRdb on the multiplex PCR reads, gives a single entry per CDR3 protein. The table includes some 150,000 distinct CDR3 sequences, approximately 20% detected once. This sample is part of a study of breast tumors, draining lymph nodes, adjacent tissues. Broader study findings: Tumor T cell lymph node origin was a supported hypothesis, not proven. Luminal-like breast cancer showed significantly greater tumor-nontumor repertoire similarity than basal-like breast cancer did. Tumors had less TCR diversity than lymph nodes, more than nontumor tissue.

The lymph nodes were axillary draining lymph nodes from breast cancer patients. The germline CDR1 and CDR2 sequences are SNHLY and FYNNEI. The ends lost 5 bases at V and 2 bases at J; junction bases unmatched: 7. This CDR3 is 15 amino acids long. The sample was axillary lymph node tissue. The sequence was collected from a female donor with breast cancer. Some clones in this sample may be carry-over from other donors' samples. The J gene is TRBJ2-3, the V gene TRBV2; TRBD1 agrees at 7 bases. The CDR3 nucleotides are TGTGCCAGCAGTTCCAACAGGGGACCCACAGATACGCAGTATTTT. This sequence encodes CASSSNRGPTDTQYF.